These 17 T cell receptor beta chains originate from one sample sequenced in a study of technical replicates of blood from a few donors. TCRdb's copy holds only in-frame clones and misses some; the assay was immunoSEQ multiplex PCR. Among some 56,000 clones listed, around 95% were seen once. Sequencing input: PBMCs. The receptors were sampled from a human donor in good health. Some clones in this sample may be carry-over from other donors' samples.

V and J are TRBV5-4 and TRBJ1-1; 7 nucleotides align to TRBD1. The CDR3 runs 14 residues. Germline V CDR1 and CDR2: SGHNT, YYREEE (reference sequence). Trimming took 4 bases from V and 3 from J; bases not matched to a gene: 6. DNA of the CDR3: TGTGCCAGCAGCGGGAAAGGGGGCTACACTGAAGCTTTCTTT. Translating gives CASSGKGGYTEAFF.

The count of this clone is one. The V and J genes are TRBV10-3 and TRBJ1-6; 7 bases match TRBD1. The V gene's germline CDR1 is ENHRY and CDR2 SYGVKD. V lost 0 bases and J lost 7; bases outside the gene matches: 0. This CDR3 contains 14 residues. In nucleotides, the CDR3 is TGTGCCATCAGTGAGTCGACAGGGAATTCACCCCTCCACTTT. It codes for CAISESTGNSPLHF.

The rearrangement links TRBV5-1 to TRBJ2-5; 14 bases align to TRBD2. With V trimmed by 3 bases and J by 4 bases, 8 bases remained unmatched. This CDR3 comprises 17 residues. CDR1 is SGHRS and CDR2 is YFSETQ in the germline V gene. CDR3 sequence (DNA): TGCGCCAGCAGCTCAACTTCTGGACTAGCGGGGGGAGAGACCCAGTACTTC. This codes for CASSSTSGLAGGETQYF.

By share, this clone counts as large. The V call is TRBV14, the J call TRBJ2-2; no clear D gene. Trimming left V 1 base short and J 6 bases short, with 6 bases between. The CDR3 sequence is 13 residues long. Germline V gene data show CDR1 as SGHDN and CDR2 as FVKESK. The CDR3 sequence: CASSQVQAGELFF. In DNA, the CDR3 is TGTGCCAGCAGCCAAGTTCAGGCCGGGGAGCTGTTTTTT.

The chain joins TRBV11-3 to TRBJ1-2; 8 nucleotides agree with TRBD1. V lost 0 bases to trimming and J lost 7 bases; unmatched junction nucleotides: 1. CDR3 length equals 13 residues. Germline lookup yields CDR1 SGHNT and CDR2 YENEEA. The CDR3 is CASSLETGAGYTF. Here the CDR3 DNA reads TGTGCCAGCAGCTTAGAGACAGGGGCTGGCTACACCTTC. The variable domain in full, completed from reference TRBV11-3 and TRBJ1-2, reads EAGVVQSPRYKIIEKKQPVAFWCNPISGHNTLYWYLQNLGQGPELLIRYENEEAVDDSQLPKDRFSAERLKGVDSTLKIQPAELGDSAVYLCASSLETGAGYTFGSGTRLTVV.

The genes are TRBV7-6 and TRBJ2-5; D may be TRBD2 (6 bases). The CDR3 extends over 16 amino acids. Between the trimmed V and J ends, which lost 0 bases and 2 bases, there was a span of 13 bases. CDR1 is SGHVS, CDR2 FNYEAQ, per germline. For the CDR3, the DNA is TGTGCCAGCAGCTTAGCGGCGGGGAACAGACAAGAGACCCAGTACTTC. Protein: CASSLAAGNRQETQYF.

The rearrangement joins TRBV23-1 to TRBJ2-5; D remains ambiguous. TRBV23-1 is marked as an open reading frame, function uncertain. CDR3 length equals 13 residues. Trimming took off 10 bases at V and 1 base at J, with 13 bases between the two ends. The CDR3 nucleotides read TGCGCCATTCCAGGTAACATCCAAGAGACCCAGTACTTC. This translates into CAIPGNIQETQYF.

This chain uses TRBV2 with TRBJ2-5, with D unresolved. Germline V gives CDR1 SNHLY, CDR2 FYNNEI. The CDR3 runs 13 residues. Trimming shortened V by 10 bases and J by 5 bases, and 17 bases separated the two germline ends. The CDR3 coding sequence is TGTGCCATCTGGCCCCTAGGTTGGGAGACCCAGTACTTC. Amino acid sequence: CAIWPLGWETQYF.

The J gene is TRBJ2-7, the V gene TRBV11-2, with D possibly TRBD2 on 6 matching bases. Trimming stripped 3 bases from V and 0 bases from J, with 9 bases between. Germline loops: CDR1 SGHAT, CDR2 FQNNGV. The CDR3 contains 14 residues. CDR3 nucleotide sequence: TGTGCCAGCAGCTTCCGCGGGACCTCCTACGAGCAGTACTTC. It codes for CASSFRGTSYEQYF.

V is TRBV6-1 and J is TRBJ1-2; 7 nucleotides align to TRBD1. V lost 3 bases and J lost 4; bases outside the gene matches: 5. This CDR3 has 14 amino acids. Germline CDR1 MNHNS, CDR2 SASEGT. The CDR3 sequence is CASSEAGGGYGYTF. CDR3 in DNA: TGTGCCAGCAGTGAGGCAGGGGGAGGCTATGGCTACACCTTC.

This chain joins TRBV10-3 and TRBJ2-3; TRBD2 matches 11 bases. Trimming cost V 6 bases and J 0 bases; bases outside gene matches: 2. The CDR3 spans 15 residues. Per the germline V gene, CDR1 is ENHRY and CDR2 is SYGVKD. The chain's CDR3 is CAIRTSGASTDTQYF. The DNA of the CDR3 is TGTGCCATCAGGACTAGCGGGGCGAGCACAGATACGCAGTATTTT.

The CDR3: CASSQTTAVNEQFF. The CDR3 nucleotides read TGTGCCAGCAGCCAAACGACAGCCGTCAATGAGCAGTTCTTC. The chain couples TRBV7-2 to TRBJ2-1; the D gene is possibly TRBD1 (5 bases). The V end was cut by 5 bases, the J end by 6 bases, with 14 bases between. Per germline, CDR1 SGHTA and CDR2 FQGNSA. The CDR3 runs to 14 residues.

The chain combines TRBV6-1 with TRBJ1-2; possibly TRBD1 for D (6 bases). Per the germline V gene, CDR1 is MNHNS and CDR2 is SASEGT. The V gene lost 0 bases and the J gene lost 0 bases, with 11 bases spanning the gap. CDR3 length equals 16 residues. CDR3 sequence: CASSEAPTGPNYGYTF. The CDR3, as DNA: TGTGCCAGCAGTGAAGCACCGACAGGTCCTAACTATGGCTACACCTTC.

The gene calls are TRBV30 and TRBJ1-1; D possibly corresponds to TRBD1 (5 bases). The CDR3 covers 14 residues. With 4 bases removed from V and 5 bases from J, the gap between germline ends came to 17 bases. The germline CDR1 and CDR2 sequences are GTSNPN and SVGIG (reference sequence). The CDR3, as DNA: TGTGCCTGGAACCCGACAGTCGGTTTTACTGAAGCTTTCTTT. Translated: CAWNPTVGFTEAFF.

The V call is TRBV5-4, the J call TRBJ1-2; weak D call: TRBD1 (6 bases). The CDR3 has 15 amino acids. The V gene's germline CDR1 is SGHNT and CDR2 YYREEE (reference sequence). The V end lost 4 bases, the J end lost 8 bases, and 21 bases lay between the germline ends. CDR3 loop: CASSTPLTGRGGYTF. CDR3 nucleotide sequence: TGTGCCAGCAGCACGCCGTTAACAGGGAGGGGCGGCTACACCTTC.

V is TRBV5-1 and J is TRBJ2-3, with 8 bases lining up with TRBD2. The CDR3 spans 16 residues. Germline loops: CDR1 SGHRS, CDR2 YFSETQ. V was clipped by 0 bases and J by 3 bases; unmatched bases: 6. The CDR3 bases are TGCGCCAGCAGCTTGGGAAGCGGGGGAACGACAGATACGCAGTATTTT. It specifies CASSLGSGGTTDTQYF.

This chain uses TRBV5-6 with TRBJ2-3; possible D gene TRBD2, 6 bases. The CDR3 is 14 amino acids. CDR1 is SGHDT, CDR2 YYEEEE, per germline. V lost 5 bases to trimming and J lost 3 bases, with 13 bases between them. CDR3 residues: CASSKWAGTDTQYF. The CDR3, as DNA: TGTGCCAGCAGTAAGTGGGCGGGGACAGATACGCAGTATTTT.